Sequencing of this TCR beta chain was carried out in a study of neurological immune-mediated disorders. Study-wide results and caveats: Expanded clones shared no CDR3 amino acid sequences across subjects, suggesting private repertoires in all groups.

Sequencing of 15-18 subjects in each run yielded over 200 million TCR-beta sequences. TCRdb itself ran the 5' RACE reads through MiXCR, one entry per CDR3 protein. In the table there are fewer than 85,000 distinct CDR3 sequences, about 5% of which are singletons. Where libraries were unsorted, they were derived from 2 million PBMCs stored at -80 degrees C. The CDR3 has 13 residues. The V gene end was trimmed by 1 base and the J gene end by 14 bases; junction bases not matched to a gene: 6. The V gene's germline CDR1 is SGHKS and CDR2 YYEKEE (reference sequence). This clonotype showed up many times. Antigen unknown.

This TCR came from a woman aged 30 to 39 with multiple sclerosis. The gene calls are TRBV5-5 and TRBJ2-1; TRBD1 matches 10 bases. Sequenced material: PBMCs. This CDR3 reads CASSLPDRGPKFF. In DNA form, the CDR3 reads TGTGCCAGCAGCTTGCCCGACAGGGGGCCAAAGTTCTTC.